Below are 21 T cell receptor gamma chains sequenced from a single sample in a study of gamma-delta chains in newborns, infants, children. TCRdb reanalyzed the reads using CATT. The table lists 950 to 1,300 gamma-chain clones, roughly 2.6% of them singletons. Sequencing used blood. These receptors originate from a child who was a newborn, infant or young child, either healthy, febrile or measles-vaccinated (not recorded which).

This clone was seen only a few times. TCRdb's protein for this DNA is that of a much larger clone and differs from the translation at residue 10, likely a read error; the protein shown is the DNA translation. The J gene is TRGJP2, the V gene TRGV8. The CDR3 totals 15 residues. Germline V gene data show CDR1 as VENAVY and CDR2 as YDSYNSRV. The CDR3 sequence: CATWASYSSGWIKTF. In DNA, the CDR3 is TGTGCCACCTGGGCCTCATATAGTAGTGGTTGGATCAAGACGTTT.

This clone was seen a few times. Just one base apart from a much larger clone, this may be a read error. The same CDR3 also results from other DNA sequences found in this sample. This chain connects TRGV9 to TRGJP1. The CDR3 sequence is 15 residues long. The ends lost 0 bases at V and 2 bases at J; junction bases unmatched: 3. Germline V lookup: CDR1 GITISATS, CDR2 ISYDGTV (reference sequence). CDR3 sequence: CALWEVYTTGWFKIF. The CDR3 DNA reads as TGTGCCTTGTGGGAGGTGTACACCACTGGTTGGTTCAAGATATTT.

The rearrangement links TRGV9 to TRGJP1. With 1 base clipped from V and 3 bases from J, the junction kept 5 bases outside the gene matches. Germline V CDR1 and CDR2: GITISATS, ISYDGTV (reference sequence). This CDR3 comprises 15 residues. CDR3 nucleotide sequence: TGTGCCTTGTGGGAGGTTCAAGCCACTGGTTGGTTCAAGATATTT. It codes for CALWEVQATGWFKIF.

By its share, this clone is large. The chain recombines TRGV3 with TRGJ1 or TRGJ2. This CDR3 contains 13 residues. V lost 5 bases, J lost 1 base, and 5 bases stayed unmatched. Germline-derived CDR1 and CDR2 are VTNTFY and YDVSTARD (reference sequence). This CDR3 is CATWGFNYYKKLF. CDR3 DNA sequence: TGTGCCACCTGGGGTTTTAATTATTATAAGAAACTCTTT.

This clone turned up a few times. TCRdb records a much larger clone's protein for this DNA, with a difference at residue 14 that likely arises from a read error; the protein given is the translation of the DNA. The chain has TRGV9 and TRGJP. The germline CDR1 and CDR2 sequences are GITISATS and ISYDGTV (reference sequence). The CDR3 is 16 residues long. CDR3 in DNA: TGTGCCTTGTGGGATTTTCAAGAGTTGGGCAAAAAAATCACGGTATTT. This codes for CALWDFQELGKKITVF.

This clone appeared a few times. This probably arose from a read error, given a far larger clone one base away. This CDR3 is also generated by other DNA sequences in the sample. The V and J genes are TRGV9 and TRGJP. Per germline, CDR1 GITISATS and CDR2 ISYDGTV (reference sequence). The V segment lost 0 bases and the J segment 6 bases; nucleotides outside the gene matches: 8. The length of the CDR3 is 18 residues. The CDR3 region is CALWEVRSLELGKKIKVF. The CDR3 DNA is TGTGCCTTGTGGGAGGTGCGATCATTAGAGTTGGGCAAAAAAATCAAGGTATTT.

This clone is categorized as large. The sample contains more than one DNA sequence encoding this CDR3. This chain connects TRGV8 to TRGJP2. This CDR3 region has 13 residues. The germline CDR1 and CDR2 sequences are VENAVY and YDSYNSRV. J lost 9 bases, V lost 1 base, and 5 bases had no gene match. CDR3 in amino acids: CATWDSFHWIKTF. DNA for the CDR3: TGTGCCACCTGGGATAGTTTCCATTGGATCAAGACGTTT.

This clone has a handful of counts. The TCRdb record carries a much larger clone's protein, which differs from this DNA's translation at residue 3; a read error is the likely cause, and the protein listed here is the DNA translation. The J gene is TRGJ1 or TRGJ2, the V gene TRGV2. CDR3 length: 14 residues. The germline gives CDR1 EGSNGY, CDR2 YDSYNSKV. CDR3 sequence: CAAWDGRSPRKKLF. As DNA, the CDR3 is TGTGCCGCCTGGGACGGGCGTAGCCCCCGGAAGAAACTCTTT.

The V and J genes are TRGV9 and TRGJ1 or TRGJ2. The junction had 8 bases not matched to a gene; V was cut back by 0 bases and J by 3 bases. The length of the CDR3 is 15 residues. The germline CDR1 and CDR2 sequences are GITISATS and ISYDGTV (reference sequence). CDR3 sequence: CALWEVRGGYYKKLF. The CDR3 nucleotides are TGTGCCTTGTGGGAGGTGAGGGGGGGTTATTATAAGAAACTCTTT.

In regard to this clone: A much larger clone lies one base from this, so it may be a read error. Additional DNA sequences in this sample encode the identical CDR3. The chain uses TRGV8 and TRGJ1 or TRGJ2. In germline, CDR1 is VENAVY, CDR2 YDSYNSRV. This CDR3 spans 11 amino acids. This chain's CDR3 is CATWDYHKKLF. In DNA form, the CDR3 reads TGTGCCACCTGGGATTATCATAAGAAGCTCTTT.

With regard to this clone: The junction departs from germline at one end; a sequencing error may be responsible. The CDR3 region is CTTWDRTGWFKIF. DNA of the CDR3: TGTACCACCTGGGATAGAACTGGTTGGTTCAAGATATTT. The J gene is TRGJP1, the V gene TRGV8. CDR3 length equals 13 residues. CDR1 and CDR2 from the germline V gene are VENAVY and YDSYNSRV.

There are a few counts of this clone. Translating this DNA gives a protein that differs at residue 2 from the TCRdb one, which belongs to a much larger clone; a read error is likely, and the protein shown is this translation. DNA for the CDR3: TGTACCACCTGGGACGGGGATAAGAAACTCTTT. This codes for CTTWDGDKKLF. The V and J genes are TRGV2 and TRGJ1 or TRGJ2. This CDR3 contains 11 residues. Per the germline V gene, CDR1 is EGSNGY and CDR2 is YDSYNSKV.

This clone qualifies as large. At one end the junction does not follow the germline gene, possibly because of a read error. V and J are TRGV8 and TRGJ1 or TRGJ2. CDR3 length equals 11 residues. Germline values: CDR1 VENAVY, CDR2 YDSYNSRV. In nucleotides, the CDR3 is TGTGCCACCTGGGATTATCATAAGAAACTCTTT. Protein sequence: CATWDYHKKLF.

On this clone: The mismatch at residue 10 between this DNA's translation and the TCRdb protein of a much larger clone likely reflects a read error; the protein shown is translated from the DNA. In DNA form, the CDR3 reads TGTGCCACCTGGGACAGTAGTGATTGGGTCAAGACGTTT. It is translated as CATWDSSDWVKTF. The chain employs TRGV3 and TRGJP2. CDR3 length: 13 residues. The germline V gene has CDR1 VTNTFY and CDR2 YDVSTARD (reference sequence).

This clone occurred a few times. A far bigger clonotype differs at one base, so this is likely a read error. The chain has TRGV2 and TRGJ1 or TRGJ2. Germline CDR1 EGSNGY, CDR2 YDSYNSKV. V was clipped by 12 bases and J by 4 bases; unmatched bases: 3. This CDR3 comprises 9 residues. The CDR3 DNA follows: TGTGCCGCCTATTATAAGAAACTCTTT. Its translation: CAAYYKKLF.

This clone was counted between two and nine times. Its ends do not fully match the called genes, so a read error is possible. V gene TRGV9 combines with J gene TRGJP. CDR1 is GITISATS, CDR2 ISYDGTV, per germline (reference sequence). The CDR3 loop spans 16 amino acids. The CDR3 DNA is TGTGCCTTGTGGGAGGTGCAAGAGGTGGGCAAAAAAATAAAGGTCTTT. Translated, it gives CALWEVQEVGKKIKVF.

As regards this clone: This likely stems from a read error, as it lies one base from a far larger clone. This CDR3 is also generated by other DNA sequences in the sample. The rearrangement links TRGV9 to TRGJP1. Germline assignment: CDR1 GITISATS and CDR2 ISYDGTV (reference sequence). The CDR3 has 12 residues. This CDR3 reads CALWEVQWFKIF. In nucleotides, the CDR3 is TGCGCCTTGTGGGAGGTGCAATGGTTCAAGATATTT.

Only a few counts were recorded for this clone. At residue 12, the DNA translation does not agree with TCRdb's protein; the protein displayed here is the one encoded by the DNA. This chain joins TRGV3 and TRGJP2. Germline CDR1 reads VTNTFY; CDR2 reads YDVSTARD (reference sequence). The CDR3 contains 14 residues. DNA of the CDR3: TGTGCCACCTGGGACAGGCGTAGAGATTGGATCGAGACGTTT. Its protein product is CATWDRRRDWIETF.

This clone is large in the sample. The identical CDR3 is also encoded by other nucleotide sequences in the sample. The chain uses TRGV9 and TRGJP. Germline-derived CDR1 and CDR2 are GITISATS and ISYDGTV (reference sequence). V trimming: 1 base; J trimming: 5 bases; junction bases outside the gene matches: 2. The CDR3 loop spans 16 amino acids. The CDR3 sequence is CALWEVKELGKKIKVF. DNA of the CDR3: TGTGCCTTGTGGGAGGTAAAAGAGTTGGGCAAAAAAATCAAGGTATTT.

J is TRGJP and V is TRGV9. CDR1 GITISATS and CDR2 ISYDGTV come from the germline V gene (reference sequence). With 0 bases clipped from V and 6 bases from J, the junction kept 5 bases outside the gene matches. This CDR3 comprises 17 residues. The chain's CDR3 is CALWEVPRELGKKIKVF. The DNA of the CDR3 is TGTGCCTTGTGGGAGGTGCCACGAGAGTTGGGCAAAAAAATCAAGGTATTT.

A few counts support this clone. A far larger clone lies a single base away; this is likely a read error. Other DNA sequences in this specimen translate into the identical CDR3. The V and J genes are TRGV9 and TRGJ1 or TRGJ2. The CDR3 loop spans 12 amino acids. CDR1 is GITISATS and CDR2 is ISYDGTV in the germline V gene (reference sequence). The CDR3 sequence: CALWEVIYKKLF. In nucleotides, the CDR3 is TGTGCCCTGTGGGAGGTAATTTATAAGAAACTCTTT.